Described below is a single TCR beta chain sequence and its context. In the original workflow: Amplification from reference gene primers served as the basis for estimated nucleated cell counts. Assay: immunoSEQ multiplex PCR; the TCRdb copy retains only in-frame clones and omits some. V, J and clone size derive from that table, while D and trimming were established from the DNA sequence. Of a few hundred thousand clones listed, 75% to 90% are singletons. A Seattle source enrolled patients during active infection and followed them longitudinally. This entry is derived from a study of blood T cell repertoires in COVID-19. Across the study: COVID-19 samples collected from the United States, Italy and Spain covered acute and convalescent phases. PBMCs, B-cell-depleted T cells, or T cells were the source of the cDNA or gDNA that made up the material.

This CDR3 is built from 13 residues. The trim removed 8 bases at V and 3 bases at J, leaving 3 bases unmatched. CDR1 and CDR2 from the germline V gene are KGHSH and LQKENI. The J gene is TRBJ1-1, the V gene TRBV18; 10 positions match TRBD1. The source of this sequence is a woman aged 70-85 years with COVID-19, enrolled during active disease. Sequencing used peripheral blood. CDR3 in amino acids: CASGGQGHTEAFF. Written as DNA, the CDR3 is TGTGCCAGCGGGGGACAGGGGCACACTGAAGCTTTCTTT.